This is a list of T cell receptor beta chains from one sample in a study of blood T cell repertoires in COVID-19. Only in-frame clones appear in the TCRdb table, and some are missing; sequencing was by immunoSEQ multiplex PCR. The sample holds roughly 250,000 clones; around 90% are singletons and the top ten take approximately 1.6%. The sequencing input was PBMCs or T cells enriched from blood (not recorded which). Every receptor here comes from a woman between 50 and 59 years old who had recovered from COVID-19. The CDR3 runs from the conserved cysteine through the conserved F or W. The order of the fields is clone size, D gene, V gene, J gene, CDR3 protein, CDR3 DNA. The D gene is left open where the match is weak. Size is stated for part of the rows, as once, few or many counts, or as a class when the clone is expanded.

abundance: NA
d_gene: NA
v_gene: TRBV18
j_gene: TRBJ1-6
CDR3aa: CASSPEGGRDSPLHF
CDR3nt: TGTGCCAGCTCGCCTGAGGGCGGACGAGATTCACCCCTCCACTTT

abundance: NA
d_gene: TRBD1
v_gene: TRBV28
j_gene: TRBJ1-1
CDR3aa: CASSGPGGGEVFFQNTEAFF
CDR3nt: TGTGCCAGCAGCGGTCCAGGGGGCGGGGAGGTATTCTTCCAGAACACTGAAGCTTTCTTT

abundance: NA
d_gene: NA
v_gene: TRBV28
j_gene: TRBJ1-3
CDR3aa: CASSLKGYSGNTIYF
CDR3nt: TGTGCCAGCAGTTTAAAGGGGTACTCTGGAAACACCATATATTTT

abundance: NA
d_gene: TRBD1
v_gene: TRBV4-1
j_gene: TRBJ2-1
CDR3aa: CASRQWTGYNEQFF
CDR3nt: TGCGCCAGCAGGCAATGGACAGGTTACAATGAGCAGTTCTTC

abundance: once
d_gene: TRBD1
v_gene: TRBV5-6
j_gene: TRBJ2-3
CDR3aa: CASSFRTGSTTYTQYF
CDR3nt: TGTGCCAGCAGCTTCCGGACAGGGAGCACCACATATACGCAGTATTTT

abundance: NA
d_gene: NA
v_gene: TRBV7-9
j_gene: TRBJ2-1
CDR3aa: CASRNSGSYNEQFF
CDR3nt: TGTGCCAGCAGAAATAGCGGCTCCTACAATGAGCAGTTCTTC

abundance: NA
d_gene: TRBD1
v_gene: TRBV5-1
j_gene: TRBJ2-5
CDR3aa: CASSFTGAEETQYF
CDR3nt: TGCGCCAGCAGCTTTACAGGGGCCGAAGAGACCCAGTACTTC

abundance: NA
d_gene: TRBD1
v_gene: TRBV15
j_gene: TRBJ1-2
CDR3aa: CATSRDRGARLDYGYTF
CDR3nt: TGTGCCACCAGCAGAGACAGGGGGGCTCGATTGGACTATGGCTACACCTTC

abundance: NA
d_gene: NA
v_gene: TRBV20-1
j_gene: TRBJ2-3
CDR3aa: CSARGSDTQYF
CDR3nt: TGCAGTGCCCGAGGCTCAGATACGCAGTATTTT

abundance: NA
d_gene: NA
v_gene: TRBV6-5
j_gene: TRBJ2-7
CDR3aa: CASSYPPKQYF
CDR3nt: TGTGCCAGCAGTTACCCCCCCAAGCAGTACTTC

abundance: NA
d_gene: TRBD1
v_gene: TRBV19
j_gene: TRBJ2-1
CDR3aa: CASSIDLWGQGGYNEQFF
CDR3nt: TGTGCCAGTAGTATAGATTTGTGGGGACAGGGAGGCTACAATGAGCAGTTCTTC

abundance: few
d_gene: NA
v_gene: TRBV29-1
j_gene: TRBJ2-3
CDR3aa: CSVEGGRLTGPTDTQYF
CDR3nt: TGCAGCGTTGAGGGAGGAAGGCTCACCGGGCCCACAGATACGCAGTATTTT

abundance: NA
d_gene: TRBD2
v_gene: TRBV9
j_gene: TRBJ2-1
CDR3aa: CASSGGSGIYNEQFF
CDR3nt: TGTGCCAGCAGTGGGGGTAGCGGGATTTACAATGAGCAGTTCTTC

abundance: NA
d_gene: TRBD2
v_gene: TRBV18
j_gene: TRBJ2-1
CDR3aa: CASSPFSSGSSYNEQFF
CDR3nt: TGTGCCAGCTCACCATTCTCTAGCGGGAGCTCCTACAATGAGCAGTTCTTC

abundance: NA
d_gene: TRBD2
v_gene: TRBV2
j_gene: TRBJ2-7
CDR3aa: CASSGVTSGDYEQYF
CDR3nt: TGTGCCAGCAGTGGGGTGACTAGCGGTGATTACGAGCAGTACTTC

abundance: NA
d_gene: TRBD1
v_gene: TRBV7-9
j_gene: TRBJ2-7
CDR3aa: CASSGRDRGHYEQYF
CDR3nt: TGTGCCAGCAGCGGACGGGACAGGGGGCATTACGAGCAGTACTTC

abundance: NA
d_gene: NA
v_gene: TRBV21-1
j_gene: TRBJ1-5
CDR3aa: CASSNGSEDQPQHF
CDR3nt: TGTGCCAGCAGCAACGGCAGCGAGGATCAGCCCCAGCATTTT

abundance: few
d_gene: NA
v_gene: TRBV5-1
j_gene: TRBJ1-1
CDR3aa: CASSTQPGTEAFF
CDR3nt: TGCGCCAGCAGCACACAGCCAGGGACTGAAGCTTTCTTT

abundance: NA
d_gene: TRBD1
v_gene: TRBV6-2/TRBV6-3
j_gene: TRBJ1-4
CDR3aa: CASSRGQGRDEKLFF
CDR3nt: TGTGCCAGCAGTCGGGGACAGGGAAGGGATGAAAAACTGTTTTTT

abundance: few
d_gene: TRBD2
v_gene: TRBV15
j_gene: TRBJ2-5
CDR3aa: CATSREKAGGQETQYF
CDR3nt: TGTGCCACCAGCAGAGAGAAAGCGGGAGGGCAAGAGACCCAGTACTTC

abundance: NA
d_gene: TRBD1
v_gene: TRBV27
j_gene: TRBJ1-2
CDR3aa: CASSPTGDYGYTF
CDR3nt: TGTGCCAGCAGCCCCACAGGGGACTATGGCTACACCTTC

abundance: NA
d_gene: NA
v_gene: TRBV5-1
j_gene: TRBJ2-7
CDR3aa: CASRGRSEQYF
CDR3nt: TGCGCCAGCAGGGGGAGGAGCGAGCAGTACTTC

abundance: NA
d_gene: TRBD1
v_gene: TRBV7-7
j_gene: TRBJ1-2
CDR3aa: CASSLGTAYGYTF
CDR3nt: TGTGCTAGCAGCTTAGGGACAGCCTATGGCTACACCTTC

abundance: NA
d_gene: NA
v_gene: TRBV7-3
j_gene: TRBJ2-2
CDR3aa: CASSLSRFRVGTGELFF
CDR3nt: TGTGCCAGCAGCTTATCACGTTTCAGGGTCGGCACCGGGGAGCTGTTTTTT

abundance: NA
d_gene: TRBD1
v_gene: TRBV6-5
j_gene: TRBJ1-1
CDR3aa: CASTITGDRGEAFF
CDR3nt: TGTGCCAGCACTATAACAGGAGACAGGGGTGAAGCTTTCTTT

abundance: NA
d_gene: NA
v_gene: TRBV28
j_gene: TRBJ2-7
CDR3aa: CASSLRQFYEQYF
CDR3nt: TGTGCCAGCAGTTTAAGACAGTTCTACGAGCAGTACTTC

abundance: NA
d_gene: TRBD2
v_gene: TRBV7-2
j_gene: TRBJ2-5
CDR3aa: CASSRGLAEVETQYF
CDR3nt: TGTGCCAGCAGCAGGGGACTAGCGGAAGTAGAGACCCAGTACTTC